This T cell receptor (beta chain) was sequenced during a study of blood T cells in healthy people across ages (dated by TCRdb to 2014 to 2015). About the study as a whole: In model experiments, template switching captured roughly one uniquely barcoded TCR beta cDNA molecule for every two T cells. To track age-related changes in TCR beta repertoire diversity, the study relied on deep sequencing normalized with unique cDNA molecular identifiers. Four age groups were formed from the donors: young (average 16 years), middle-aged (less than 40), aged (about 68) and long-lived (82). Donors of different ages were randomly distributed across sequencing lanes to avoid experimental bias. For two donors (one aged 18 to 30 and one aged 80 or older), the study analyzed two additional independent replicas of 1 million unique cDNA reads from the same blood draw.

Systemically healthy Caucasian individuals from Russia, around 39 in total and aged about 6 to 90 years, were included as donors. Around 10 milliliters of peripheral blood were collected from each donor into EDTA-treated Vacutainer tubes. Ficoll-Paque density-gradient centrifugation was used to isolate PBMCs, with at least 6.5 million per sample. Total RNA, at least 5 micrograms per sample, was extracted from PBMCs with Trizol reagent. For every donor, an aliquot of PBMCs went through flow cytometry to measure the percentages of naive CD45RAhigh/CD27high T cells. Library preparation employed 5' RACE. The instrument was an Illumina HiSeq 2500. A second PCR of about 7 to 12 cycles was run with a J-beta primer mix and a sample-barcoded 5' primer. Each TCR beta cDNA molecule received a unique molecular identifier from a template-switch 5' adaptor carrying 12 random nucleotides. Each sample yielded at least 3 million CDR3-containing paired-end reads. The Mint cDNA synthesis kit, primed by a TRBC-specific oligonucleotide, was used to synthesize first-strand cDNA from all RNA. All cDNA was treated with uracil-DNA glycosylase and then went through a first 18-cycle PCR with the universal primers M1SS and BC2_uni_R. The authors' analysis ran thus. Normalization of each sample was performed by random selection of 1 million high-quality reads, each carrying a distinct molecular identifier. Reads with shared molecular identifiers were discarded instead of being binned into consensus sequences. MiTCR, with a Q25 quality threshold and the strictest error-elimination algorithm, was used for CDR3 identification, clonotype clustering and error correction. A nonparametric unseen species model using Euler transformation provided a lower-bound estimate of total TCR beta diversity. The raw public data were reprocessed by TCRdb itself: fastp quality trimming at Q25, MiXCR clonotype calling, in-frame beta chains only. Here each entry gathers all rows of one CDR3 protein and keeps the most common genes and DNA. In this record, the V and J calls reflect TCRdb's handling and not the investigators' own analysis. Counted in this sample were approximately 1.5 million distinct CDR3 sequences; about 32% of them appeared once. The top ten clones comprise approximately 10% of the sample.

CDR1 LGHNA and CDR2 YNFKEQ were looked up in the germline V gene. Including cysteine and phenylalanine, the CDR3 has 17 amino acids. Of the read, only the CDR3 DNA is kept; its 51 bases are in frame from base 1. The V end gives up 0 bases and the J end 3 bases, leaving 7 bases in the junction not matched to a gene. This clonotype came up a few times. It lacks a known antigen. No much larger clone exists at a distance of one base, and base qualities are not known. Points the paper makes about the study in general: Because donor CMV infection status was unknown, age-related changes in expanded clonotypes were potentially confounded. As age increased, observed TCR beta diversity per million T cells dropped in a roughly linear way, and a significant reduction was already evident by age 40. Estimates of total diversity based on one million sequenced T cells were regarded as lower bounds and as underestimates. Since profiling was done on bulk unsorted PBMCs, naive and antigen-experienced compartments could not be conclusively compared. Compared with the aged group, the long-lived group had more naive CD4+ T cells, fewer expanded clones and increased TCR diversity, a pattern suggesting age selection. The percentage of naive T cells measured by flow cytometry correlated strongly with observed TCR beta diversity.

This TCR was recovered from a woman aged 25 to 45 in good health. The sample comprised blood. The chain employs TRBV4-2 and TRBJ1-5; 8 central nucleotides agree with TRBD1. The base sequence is TGTGCCAGCAGCCAAGAAGTACAGGGGGAGGTCAATCAGCCCCAGCATTTT. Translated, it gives CASSQEVQGEVNQPQHF.